Following are 3 T cell receptor beta chains from one sample sequenced in a study of blood T cells in healthy people across ages. A J-beta primer mix and a sample-barcoded 5' primer were used in a second PCR of roughly 7 to 12 cycles. In TCRdb, the 5' RACE reads were re-called with MiXCR into one record per CDR3 protein. The table includes 1.5 million to 2 million distinct CDR3 sequences, 28% detected once. Sample: blood. The receptors come from a woman aged 30 to 39 in good health.

The chain recombines TRBV27 with TRBJ2-7, with 11 nucleotides matching TRBD2. The germline V gene encodes CDR1 MNHEY and CDR2 SMNVEV (reference sequence). J gave up 2 bases and V 4 bases, and 10 bases lay outside the gene matches. This CDR3 has 17 residues. CDR3 amino acids: CASSSQPLAGAPYEQYF. The CDR3 DNA sequence: TGTGCCAGCAGTTCCCAACCACTAGCGGGGGCCCCCTACGAGCAGTACTTC.

This clonotype was recorded at least ten times. The genes are TRBV20-1 and TRBJ1-2; TRBD1 is a possible D gene (5 bases). Trimming took off 6 bases at V and 5 bases at J, with 13 bases between the two ends. This CDR3 spans 12 amino acids. CDR1 is DFQATT, CDR2 SNEGSKA, per germline (reference sequence). The CDR3 here is CSAKGRAYGYTF. In nucleotides, the CDR3 is TGCAGTGCAAAGGGACGAGCGTATGGCTACACCTTC.

The chain is built from TRBV28 and TRBJ1-1; a possible D gene is TRBD1 (5 bases). CDR3 length: 14 residues. Deletions cut 3 bases from V and 4 bases from J, with 12 bases between. Germline V gene lookup returns CDR1 MDHEN and CDR2 SYDVKM. The CDR3 nucleotides are TGTGCCAGCAGTTTCTATCGCCAGGGCACTGAAGCTTTCTTT. Its translation: CASSFYRQGTEAFF.